Shown below are 18 T cell receptor beta chains from a single sample sequenced in a study of cytomegalovirus exposure and HLA in healthy donors. The PCR employed 60 Vbeta primers together with 13 Jbeta primers. Using immunoSEQ multiplex PCR, the repertoire was profiled, and TCRdb retains in-frame clones only, with some absent. Of roughly 81,000 clones listed, under 80% are singletons. The sequenced sample was PBMCs. Receptor source: a boy younger than 18 in good health and CMV-seronegative.

CDR3 DNA: TGTGCCAGCAGTTCAACAGGGGGCGCGTCGCAGCCCCAGCATTTT. Its translation: CASSSTGGASQPQHF. The chain uses TRBV28 and TRBJ1-5; 9 nucleotides match TRBD1. J gave up 7 bases and V 4 bases, and 8 bases lay outside the gene matches. Germline CDR1 and CDR2: MDHEN and SYDVKM. CDR3 length: 15 amino acids.

This clone occurred a few times. The gene calls are TRBV15 and TRBJ2-6, with D hard to call. Germline V gene sequence: CDR1 LNHNV, CDR2 YYDKDF (reference sequence). This CDR3 comprises 13 residues. The ends were cut back, 3 bases at V and 4 bases at J, with 4 bases in the middle. CDR3 protein: CATSSMGANVLTF. The CDR3 DNA sequence: TGTGCCACCAGCAGCATGGGGGCCAACGTCCTGACTTTC.

This chain uses TRBV7-3 with TRBJ2-2; 8 positions agree with TRBD2. This CDR3 has 15 residues. In germline, CDR1 is SGHTA, CDR2 FQGTGA. The ends lost 2 bases at V and 5 bases at J; junction bases unmatched: 4. The CDR3: CASSLLGGETGELFF. CDR3 coding DNA: TGTGCCAGCAGCTTACTCGGGGGGGAGACCGGGGAGCTGTTTTTT.

This chain joins TRBV29-1 and TRBJ1-1; D might be TRBD1 (5 bases). CDR3 size: 11 residues. The V and J ends lost 7 bases and 5 bases respectively, with 11 bases between them. Germline V gene data show CDR1 as SQVTM and CDR2 as ANQGSEA. The CDR3, as DNA: TGCAGCGCCCTGGACAAGACTGAAGCTTTCTTT. It codes for CSALDKTEAFF.

In its sample, this clone was seen a few times. The rearrangement uses TRBV5-4 and TRBJ1-1, with D unresolved. The CDR3 loop spans 13 amino acids. Germline CDR1 is SGHNT and CDR2 is YYREEE (reference sequence). V gave up 3 bases and J gave up 0 bases, with 6 bases separating them. In DNA form, the CDR3 reads TGTGCCAGCAGCTCGAGGGTGAACACTGAAGCTTTCTTT. Translation gives CASSSRVNTEAFF.

The chain joins TRBV30 to TRBJ2-1; D is possibly TRBD1 (5 bases). From germline, CDR1 is GTSNPN and CDR2 SVGIG (reference sequence). Trimming stripped 4 bases from V and 1 base from J, with 11 bases between. The CDR3 loop spans 14 amino acids. In DNA form, the CDR3 reads TGTGCCTGGATCCACAGGACGTCCTACAATGAGCAGTTCTTC. Translated: CAWIHRTSYNEQFF.

Only one count was recorded for this clone. This chain joins TRBV5-4 and TRBJ2-6; perhaps TRBD1 as D (5 bases). The CDR3 totals 16 residues. V was clipped by 4 bases and J by 0 bases, with 11 bases between them. CDR1 and CDR2 (germline): SGHNT, YYREEE (reference sequence). CDR3 nucleotides: TGTGCCAGCAGCGGAACAGGCGGCTCTGGGGCCAACGTCCTGACTTTC. Translating gives CASSGTGGSGANVLTF.

The gene calls are TRBV7-2 and TRBJ2-3, with 9 nucleotides matching TRBD2. Losses at the gene ends were 3 bases for V and 0 bases for J; bases not matched to a gene: 1. The CDR3 is 15 residues long. Germline V CDR1 and CDR2: SGHTA, FQGNSA. The CDR3 here is CASSFSGGSTDTQYF. In DNA, the CDR3 is TGTGCCAGCAGCTTTAGCGGGGGAAGCACAGATACGCAGTATTTT.

The chain couples TRBV25-1 to TRBJ2-3; D is possibly TRBD1 (6 bases). V gave up 5 bases and J gave up 5 bases, with 14 bases separating them. The germline gives CDR1 MGHDK, CDR2 SYGVNS. This CDR3 has 14 residues. CDR3 sequence reads: CASSNRTARDTQYF. The DNA of the CDR3 is TGTGCCAGCAGTAACAGGACAGCAAGAGATACGCAGTATTTT.

In regard to this clone: Additional DNA sequences in this sample encode the identical CDR3. The chain recombines TRBV28 with TRBJ1-1; D ambiguous. V dropped 3 bases and J dropped 0 bases, with 8 bases sitting between them. Per germline, CDR1 MDHEN and CDR2 SYDVKM. The length of the CDR3 is 14 residues. The CDR3: CASSFRGMNTEAFF. CDR3 DNA sequence: TGTGCCAGCAGTTTCCGAGGGATGAACACTGAAGCTTTCTTT.

V is TRBV2 and J is TRBJ2-7, with 8 nucleotides matching TRBD2. The CDR3 extends over 14 amino acids. Trimming took 6 bases from V and 0 from J; bases not matched to a gene: 4. Looked up from germline, CDR1 is SNHLY and CDR2 is FYNNEI. As DNA, the CDR3 is TGTGCCAGCAGCTCCGGGACTAGCTCCTACGAGCAGTACTTC. Translated: CASSSGTSSYEQYF.

The rearrangement links TRBV27 to TRBJ2-1; TRBD1 is a possible D gene (5 bases). This CDR3 region has 14 residues. Looked up from germline, CDR1 is MNHEY and CDR2 is SMNVEV (reference sequence). The V end was cut by 6 bases, the J end by 15 bases, with 24 bases between. The CDR3 nucleotides are TGTGCCAGCAGATCGACAGTCTTAGGCTTTCGGTGGTTCTTC. It encodes CASRSTVLGFRWFF.

J is TRBJ2-5 and V is TRBV11-2; D perhaps matches TRBD2 (6 bases). The CDR3 totals 17 residues. Germline CDR1 is SGHAT and CDR2 is FQNNGV. With 2 bases removed from V and 7 bases from J, the gap between germline ends came to 23 bases. The CDR3 spells CASSLIMGLQPFVTQYF. The CDR3, as DNA: TGTGCCAGCAGCTTAATCATGGGACTCCAACCTTTCGTGACCCAGTACTTC.

The chain combines TRBV27 with TRBJ1-2; D is possibly TRBD1 (5 bases). The germline gives CDR1 MNHEY, CDR2 SMNVEV (reference sequence). The V and J ends lost 8 bases and 3 bases respectively, with 13 bases between them. The length of the CDR3 is 13 residues. CDR3 sequence reads: CASRGGIYYGYTF. CDR3 sequence (DNA): TGTGCCAGCCGCGGGGGGATATACTATGGCTACACCTTC.

The rearrangement joins TRBV29-1 to TRBJ2-7, with a tentative D call TRBD2 (6 bases). V gave up 5 bases and J gave up 3 bases, with 11 bases separating them. This CDR3 region has 12 residues. Per germline, CDR1 SQVTM and CDR2 ANQGSEA. CDR3 protein: CSVPGVNYEQYF. The CDR3 coding sequence is TGCAGCGTTCCGGGGGTTAACTACGAGCAGTACTTC.

The chain carries TRBV4-3 and TRBJ2-7, with D maybe TRBD1 (6 bases). The germline CDR1 and CDR2 sequences are LGHNA and YSLEER. The ends were cut back, 1 base at V and 0 bases at J, with 10 bases in the middle. The CDR3 runs 15 residues. The CDR3 DNA reads TGCGCCAGCAGCCAAGGACAGGCGAGCTCCTACGAGCAGTACTTC. The encoded protein is CASSQGQASSYEQYF.

The chain is built from TRBV6-5 and TRBJ1-1; tentative D call: TRBD1 (5 bases). Trimming cost V 10 bases and J 4 bases, with 19 bases left between them. Per germline, CDR1 MNHEY and CDR2 SVGAGI. The CDR3 extends over 14 amino acids. CDR3 region: CATSRGLEGTEAFF. As DNA, the CDR3 is TGTGCCACTTCCCGGGGACTCGAGGGCACTGAAGCTTTCTTT.

This chain joins TRBV28 and TRBJ1-1, with D hard to call. Germline assignment: CDR1 MDHEN and CDR2 SYDVKM. V was trimmed by 2 bases and J by 5 bases, leaving 12 bases between them. This CDR3 is 14 amino acids long. The CDR3 DNA sequence: TGTGCCAGCAGTTTAACTGCTCCCGTGACTGAAGCTTTCTTT. Translation gives CASSLTAPVTEAFF.